Reported below is one TCR beta chain. Authors' processing steps: Reference gene primer amplification gave estimated nucleated cell counts. Using immunoSEQ multiplex PCR, the repertoire was profiled, and TCRdb retains in-frame clones only, with some absent. V, J and clone size were drawn from that table, and D and trimming were deduced from the DNA. The sample carries over 250,000 clones, 70% to 90% recorded once. This sample is drawn from a study of blood T cell repertoires in COVID-19. Study-wide background: Sources were T cells, B-cell-depleted T cells, or PBMCs; the material itself was cDNA or gDNA.

This CDR3 region has 15 residues. The V end lost 3 bases, the J end lost 0 bases, and 9 bases lay between the germline ends. CDR1 is MGHDK, CDR2 SYGVNS, per germline. The rearrangement uses TRBV25-1 and TRBJ2-1; D ambiguous. The TCR was taken from a woman in her seventies with acute or convalescent COVID-19. Input material: peripheral blood. The CDR3 DNA follows: TGTGCCAGCAGTGAGGCGGCGGACTCCTACAATGAGCAGTTCTTC. Protein sequence: CASSEAADSYNEQFF.